This T cell receptor (beta chain) was retrieved from a study of HIV-infected patients and healthy controls. A single record per CDR3 protein comes from TCRdb applying MiXCR to the 5' RACE reads. The profile shows some 67,000 distinct CDR3 sequences, 15% to 20% of them singletons. Germline CDR1 SEHNR, CDR2 FQNEAQ (reference sequence). CDR3 length: 13 amino acids. V was pared by 3 bases and J by 3 bases, with 2 bases of the junction left unmatched. The receptor was isolated from a human donor in good health. The chain couples TRBV7-9 to TRBJ2-7; 7 positions agree with TRBD2. Input material: CD4+ T cells from blood. The CDR3 DNA reads as TGTGCCAGCAGCTTCGAGCGGGGCTACGAGCAGTACTTC. Its protein product is CASSFERGYEQYF.